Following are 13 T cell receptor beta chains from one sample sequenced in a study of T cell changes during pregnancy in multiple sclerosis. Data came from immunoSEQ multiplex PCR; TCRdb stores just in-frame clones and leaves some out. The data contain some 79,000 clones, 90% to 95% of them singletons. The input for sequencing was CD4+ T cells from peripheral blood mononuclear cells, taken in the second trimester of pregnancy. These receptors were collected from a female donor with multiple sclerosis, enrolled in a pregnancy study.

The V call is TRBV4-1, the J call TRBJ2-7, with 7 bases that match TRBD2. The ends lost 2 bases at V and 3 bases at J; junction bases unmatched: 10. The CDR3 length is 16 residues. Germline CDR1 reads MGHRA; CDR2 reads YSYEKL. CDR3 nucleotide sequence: TGCGCCAGCAGCCAAATCGGTGGGGGGGGTCACTACGAGCAGTACTTC. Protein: CASSQIGGGGHYEQYF.

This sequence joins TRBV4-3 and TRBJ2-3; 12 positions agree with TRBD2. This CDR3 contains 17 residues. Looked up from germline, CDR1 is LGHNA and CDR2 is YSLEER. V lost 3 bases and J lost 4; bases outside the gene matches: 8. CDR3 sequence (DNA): TGCGCCAGCAGCCAGGCACTAGCGGGGGGTAGGTCAGATACGCAGTATTTT. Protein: CASSQALAGGRSDTQYF.

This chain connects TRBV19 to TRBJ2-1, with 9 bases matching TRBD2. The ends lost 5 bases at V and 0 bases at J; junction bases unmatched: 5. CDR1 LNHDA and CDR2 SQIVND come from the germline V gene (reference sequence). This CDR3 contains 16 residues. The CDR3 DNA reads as TGTGCCAGTAGTCAGACTAGCGGAGGCTCCTACAATGAGCAGTTCTTC. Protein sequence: CASSQTSGGSYNEQFF.

CDR3 DNA sequence: TGTGCCAGTAGTCCCGGACAGGGGTCCTCGGGGGAGCAGTACTTC. This encodes CASSPGQGSSGEQYF. J is TRBJ2-7 and V is TRBV19, with 9 bases that match TRBD1. Germline V gene lookup returns CDR1 LNHDA and CDR2 SQIVND (reference sequence). V trimming: 5 bases; J trimming: 7 bases; junction bases outside the gene matches: 12. The CDR3 has 15 amino acids.

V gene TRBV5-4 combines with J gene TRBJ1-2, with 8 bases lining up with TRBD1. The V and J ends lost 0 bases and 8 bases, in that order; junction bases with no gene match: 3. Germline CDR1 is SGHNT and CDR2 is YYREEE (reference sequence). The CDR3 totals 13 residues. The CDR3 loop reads CASSLGTGQGYTF. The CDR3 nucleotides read TGTGCCAGCAGCTTGGGGACAGGGCAGGGCTACACCTTC.

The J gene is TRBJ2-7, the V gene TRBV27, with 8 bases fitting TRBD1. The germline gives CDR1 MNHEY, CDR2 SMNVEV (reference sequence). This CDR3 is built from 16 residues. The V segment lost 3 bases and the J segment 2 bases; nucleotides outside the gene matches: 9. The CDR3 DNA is TGTGCCAGCAGTTTGGGCGGACAGGGTAGGGCCTACGAGCAGTACTTC. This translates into CASSLGGQGRAYEQYF.

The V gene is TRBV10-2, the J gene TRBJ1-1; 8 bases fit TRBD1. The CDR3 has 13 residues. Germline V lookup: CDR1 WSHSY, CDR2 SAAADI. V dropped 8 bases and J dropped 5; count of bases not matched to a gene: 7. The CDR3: CASVQGARTEAFF. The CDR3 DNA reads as TGCGCCAGCGTTCAGGGGGCGAGAACTGAAGCTTTCTTT.

This chain's CDR3 is CASSAPRRGGYTF. In nucleotides, the CDR3 is TGTGCCAGCAGTGCCCCCCGTCGGGGTGGCTACACCTTC. The chain carries TRBV6-1 and TRBJ1-2; D gene unclear. The V and J ends lost 4 bases and 7 bases respectively, with 13 bases between them. Germline V lookup: CDR1 MNHNS, CDR2 SASEGT. The length of the CDR3 is 13 residues.

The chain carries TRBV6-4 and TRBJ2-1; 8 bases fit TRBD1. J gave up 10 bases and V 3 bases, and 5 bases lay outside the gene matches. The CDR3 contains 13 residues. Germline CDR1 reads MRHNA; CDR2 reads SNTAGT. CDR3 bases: TGTGCCAGCAGTGATGGACAGGGAGGAGAGCAGTTCTTC. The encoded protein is CASSDGQGGEQFF.

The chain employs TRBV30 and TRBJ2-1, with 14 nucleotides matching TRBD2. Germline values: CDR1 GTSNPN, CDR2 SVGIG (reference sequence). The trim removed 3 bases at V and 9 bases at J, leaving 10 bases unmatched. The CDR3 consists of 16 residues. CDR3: CAWRGGTSGRSSEQFF. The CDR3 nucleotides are TGTGCCTGGAGGGGAGGGACTAGCGGGAGATCGAGTGAGCAGTTCTTC.

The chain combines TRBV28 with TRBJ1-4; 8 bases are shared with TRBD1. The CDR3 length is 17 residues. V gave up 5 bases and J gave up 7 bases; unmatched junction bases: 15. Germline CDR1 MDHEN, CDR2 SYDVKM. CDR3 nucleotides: TGTGCCAGCAGTCCCCACATCGGTCAGGGGGCGCGTGAAAAACTGTTTTTT. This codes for CASSPHIGQGAREKLFF.

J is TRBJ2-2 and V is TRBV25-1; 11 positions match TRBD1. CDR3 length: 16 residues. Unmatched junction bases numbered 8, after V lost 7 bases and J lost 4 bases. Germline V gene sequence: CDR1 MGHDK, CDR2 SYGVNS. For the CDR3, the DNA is TGTGCCAGCACCCGGACAGGGGGCGGTGGCACCGGGGAGCTGTTTTTT. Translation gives CASTRTGGGGTGELFF.

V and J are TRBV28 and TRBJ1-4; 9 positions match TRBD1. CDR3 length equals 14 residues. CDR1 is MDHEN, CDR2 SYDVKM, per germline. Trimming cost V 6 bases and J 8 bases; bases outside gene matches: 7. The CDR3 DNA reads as TGTGCCAGCAGGGATGGGACAGGGTGGGAAAAACTGTTTTTT. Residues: CASRDGTGWEKLFF.